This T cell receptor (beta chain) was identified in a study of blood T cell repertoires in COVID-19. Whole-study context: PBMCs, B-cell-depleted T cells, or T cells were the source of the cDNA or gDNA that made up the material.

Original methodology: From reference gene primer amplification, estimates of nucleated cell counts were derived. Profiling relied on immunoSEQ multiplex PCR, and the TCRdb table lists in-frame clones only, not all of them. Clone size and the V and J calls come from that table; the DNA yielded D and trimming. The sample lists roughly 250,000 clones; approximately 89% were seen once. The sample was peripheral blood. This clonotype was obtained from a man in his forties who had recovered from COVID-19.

CDR3 DNA: TGCAGCGGGACGGTAGCGGGGAACAATGAGCAGTTCTTC. Residues: CSGTVAGNNEQFF. V gene TRBV29-1 combines with J gene TRBJ2-1; TRBD2 aligns across 8 bases. In germline, CDR1 is SQVTM, CDR2 ANQGSEA. The CDR3 extends over 13 amino acids. Trimming took 7 bases from V and 5 from J; bases not matched to a gene: 7.